The 6 T cell receptor beta chains below all came from one sample that was sequenced in a study of blood T cells in healthy people across ages. The second PCR ran roughly 6 to 11 cycles with a sample-barcoded 5' primer and J-beta primers. TCRdb re-derived calls from the 5' RACE reads in MiXCR, one entry per CDR3 protein. The table lists roughly 1.6 million distinct CDR3 sequences, 34% of them singletons. The sequenced material came from blood. The receptors originated from a woman aged 25 to 39 in good health.

The V gene is TRBV12-3 or TRBV12-4, the J gene TRBJ1-2; D is possibly TRBD1 (6 bases). Trimming removed 3 bases from V and 8 bases from J, with 13 bases in between. The CDR3 length is 13 residues. CDR3: CASSFTRGGGYTF. The CDR3 bases are TGTGCCAGCAGTTTTACCAGGGGCGGCGGCTACACCTTC.

Of note for this clonotype: The germline gene is not matched at one end of the junction; a read error may be the cause. The chain recombines TRBV12-3 or TRBV12-4 with TRBJ2-3; 9 bases match TRBD1. The CDR3 is 15 residues long. Here the CDR3 reads CASKRPGQGGDTEYF. The CDR3 bases are TGTGCCAGCAAGAGACCGGGACAGGGTGGGGATACGGAGTATTTT.

This sequence joins TRBV4-1 and TRBJ2-7; tentatively, D is TRBD1 (5 bases). Trimming took off 5 bases at V and 7 bases at J, with 18 bases between the two ends. Germline lookup yields CDR1 MGHRA and CDR2 YSYEKL. This CDR3 has 14 amino acids. CDR3 in DNA: TGCGCCAGCAGCTTCAGGGCAACCTACGTGGAGCAGTACTTC. It encodes CASSFRATYVEQYF.

V gene TRBV5-1 combines with J gene TRBJ2-6; perhaps D is TRBD1 or TRBD2 (6 bases each). Germline assignment: CDR1 SGHRS and CDR2 YFSETQ. Trimming stripped 4 bases from V and 1 base from J, with 18 bases between. CDR3 length: 18 residues. The CDR3 protein is CASSGGQAWSSGANVLTF. CDR3 DNA sequence: TGCGCCAGCAGCGGGGGGCAGGCGTGGTCGTCTGGGGCCAACGTCCTGACTTTC.

The V call is TRBV29-1, the J call TRBJ1-1, with D hard to call. Germline values: CDR1 SQVTM, CDR2 ANQGSEA. This CDR3 contains 11 residues. V lost 7 bases, J lost 2 bases, and 8 bases lay in between. The CDR3 loop reads CSAVANTEAFF. CDR3 nucleotides: TGCAGCGCCGTTGCCAACACTGAAGCTTTCTTT.

CDR3 loop: CASTELGYGANVLTF. The CDR3 DNA sequence: TGTGCCAGCACAGAACTGGGCTACGGGGCCAACGTCCTGACTTTC. This chain links TRBV12-3 or TRBV12-4 with TRBJ2-6; the D is unclear. Trimming shortened V by 7 bases and J by 4 bases, and 14 bases separated the two germline ends. CDR3 length equals 15 residues.